This T cell receptor (beta chain) emerged from a study of blood T cell repertoires in COVID-19. Study overall: The cDNA or gDNA used as material had been derived from T cells, B-cell-depleted T cells, or PBMCs.

Repertoires were generated with immunoSEQ multiplex PCR, while TCRdb's copy carries only in-frame clones and drops some. The sample has some 96,000 clones, about 89% seen once. Germline V gene lookup returns CDR1 SGHVS and CDR2 FNYEAQ. CDR3 length: 16 amino acids. Trimming took 5 bases from V and 5 from J; bases not matched to a gene: 13. Specimen: peripheral blood. The chain recombines TRBV7-6 with TRBJ2-5; 8 bases are shared with TRBD1. The receptor comes from a man in his fifties with active COVID-19. The CDR3 loop is CASSAHRGVPAETQYF. In nucleotides, the CDR3 is TGTGCCAGCAGCGCACACAGGGGGGTGCCGGCGGAGACCCAGTACTTC.